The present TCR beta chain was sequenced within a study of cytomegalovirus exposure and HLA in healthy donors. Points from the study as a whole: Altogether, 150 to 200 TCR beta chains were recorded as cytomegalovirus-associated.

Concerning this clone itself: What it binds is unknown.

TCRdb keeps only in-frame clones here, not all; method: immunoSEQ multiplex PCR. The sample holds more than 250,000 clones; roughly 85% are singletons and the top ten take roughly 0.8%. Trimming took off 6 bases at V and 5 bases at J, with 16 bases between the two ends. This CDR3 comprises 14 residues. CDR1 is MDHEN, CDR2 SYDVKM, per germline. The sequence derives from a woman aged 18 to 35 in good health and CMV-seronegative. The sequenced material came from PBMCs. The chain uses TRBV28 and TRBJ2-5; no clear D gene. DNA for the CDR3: TGTGCCAGCAGATTCGGGTCTCACGAGGAGACCCAGTACTTC. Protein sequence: CASRFGSHEETQYF. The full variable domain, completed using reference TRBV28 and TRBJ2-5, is DVKVTQSSRYLVKRTGEKVFLECVQDMDHENMFWYRQDPGLGLRLIYFSYDVKMKEKGDIPEGYSVSREKKERFSLILESASTNQTSMYLCASRFGSHEETQYFGPGTRLLVL.